This TCR beta chain was found in a study of cytotoxic CD8 clonotypes in ibrutinib-treated CLL. The method was immunoSEQ multiplex PCR; TCRdb's version includes in-frame clones alone and lacks a portion of them. The sample carries some 50,000 clones, around 70% recorded once. This CDR3 has 13 amino acids. Germline loops: CDR1 SQVTM, CDR2 ANQGSEA. The sample consisted of PBMCs, taken after 12 months of ibrutinib treatment. V gene TRBV29-1 combines with J gene TRBJ1-1; 7 bases are a match to TRBD1. This sequence originates from a human donor with chronic lymphocytic leukemia. DNA of the CDR3: TGCAGTGGACAGGCCCTAGTTAACACTGAAGCTTTCTTT. Translating it yields CSGQALVNTEAFF.